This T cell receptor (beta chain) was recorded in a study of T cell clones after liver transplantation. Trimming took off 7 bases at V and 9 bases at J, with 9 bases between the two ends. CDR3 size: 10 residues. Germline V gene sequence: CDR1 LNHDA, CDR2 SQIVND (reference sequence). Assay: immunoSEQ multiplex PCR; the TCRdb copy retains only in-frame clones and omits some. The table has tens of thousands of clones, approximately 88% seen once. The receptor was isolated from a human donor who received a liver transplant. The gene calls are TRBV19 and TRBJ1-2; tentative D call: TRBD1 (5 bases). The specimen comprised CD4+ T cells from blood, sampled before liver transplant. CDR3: CASTGRSYTF. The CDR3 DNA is TGTGCCAGTACAGGGAGGAGCTACACCTTC.